This passage covers 20 T cell receptor beta chains from one sample sequenced in a study of shared clonotypes between healthy human individuals. Positively selected for CCR7, the CD45RO-negative cells used as naive CD8 cells excluded terminally differentiated effector memory CD45RA+ cells. Libraries were prepared by immunoSEQ multiplex PCR; TCRdb keeps only in-frame clonotypes and omits some of them. The repertoire consists of about 2,200,000 clones, with under 95% occurring once and the leading ten covering 1.7%. The sequencing input was naive CD8+ T cells from PBMCs. The receptor source for this set is a young man in good health. Some clones in this sample may be carry-over from other donors' samples.

The rearrangement uses TRBV28 and TRBJ2-1, with D possibly being TRBD1 (6 bases). The CDR3 spans 17 residues. CDR1 is MDHEN, CDR2 SYDVKM, per germline. V lost 5 bases, J lost 2 bases, and 19 bases lay in between. The CDR3 sequence is CASSPPRVGDTYNEQFF. CDR3 nucleotides: TGTGCCAGCAGTCCCCCCAGGGTAGGGGACACCTACAATGAGCAGTTCTTC.

In its sample, this clone was seen once. CDR3 residues: CASSLSRWDSPNQETQYF. For the CDR3, the DNA is TGTGCCAGCAGTTTATCGCGGTGGGACTCCCCCAACCAAGAGACCCAGTACTTC. V gene TRBV27 combines with J gene TRBJ2-5, with a tentative D call TRBD2 (6 bases). Germline CDR1 is MNHEY and CDR2 is SMNVEV (reference sequence). This CDR3 spans 18 amino acids. Trimming took off 0 bases at V and 0 bases at J, with 17 bases between the two ends.

The chain combines TRBV9 with TRBJ2-7, with D perhaps TRBD2 (6 bases). The CDR3 totals 17 residues. Trimming pared 0 bases from V and 7 bases from J, leaving 23 bases between. Germline V CDR1 and CDR2: SGDLS, YYNGEE. The CDR3 bases are TGTGCCAGCAGCGTAGACCAAACTCCCAGGGTCGGAGGGGAGCAGTACTTC. Translating it yields CASSVDQTPRVGGEQYF. Together with reference TRBV9 and TRBJ2-7, the CDR3 gives the full variable domain: DSGVTQTPKHLITATGQRVTLRCSPRSGDLSVYWYQQSLDQGLQFLIQYYNGEERAKGNILERFSAQQFPDLHSELNLSSLELGDSALYFCASSVDQTPRVGGEQYFGPGTRLTVT.

The chain links TRBV7-9 to TRBJ2-6; 7 bases are shared with TRBD2. The CDR3 length is 16 residues. Unmatched junction bases numbered 5, after V lost 5 bases and J lost 1 base. Germline CDR1 reads SEHNR; CDR2 reads FQNEAQ (reference sequence). The CDR3 loop is CASSGEGRSGANVLTF. The CDR3 DNA sequence: TGTGCCAGCAGCGGGGAGGGCAGGTCTGGGGCCAACGTCCTGACTTTC.

This chain joins TRBV5-4 and TRBJ2-7, with D maybe TRBD1 (6 bases). V gave up 3 bases and J gave up 7 bases, with 14 bases separating them. This CDR3 is built from 13 residues. Germline V CDR1 and CDR2: SGHNT, YYREEE (reference sequence). CDR3 sequence reads: CASSSWDTLEQYF. In nucleotides, the CDR3 is TGTGCCAGCAGCTCCTGGGACACTCTGGAGCAGTACTTC.

A remark on this clone: This CDR3 is also generated by other DNA sequences in the sample. V gene TRBV7-8 combines with J gene TRBJ2-3, with 7 bases lining up with TRBD2. V trimming: 1 base; J trimming: 1 base; junction bases outside the gene matches: 2. The CDR3 loop spans 15 amino acids. Germline CDR1 SGHVS, CDR2 FQNEAQ. The CDR3: CASSLVAGGTDTQYF. DNA for the CDR3: TGTGCCAGCAGCTTAGTTGCGGGGGGCACAGATACGCAGTATTTT.

This chain joins TRBV29-1 and TRBJ2-7; 9 bases fit TRBD2. The length of the CDR3 is 14 residues. The J segment lost 2 bases and the V segment lost 3 bases, leaving 5 bases of the junction unmatched. Per the germline V gene, CDR1 is SQVTM and CDR2 is ANQGSEA. CDR3 residues: CSVEGVAGAYEQYF. The DNA for the CDR3 is TGCAGCGTTGAGGGAGTAGCGGGGGCCTACGAGCAGTACTTC.

The chain recombines TRBV11-2 with TRBJ1-1, with no clear D. CDR3 length equals 15 residues. V was clipped by 1 base and J by 1 base, with 10 bases between them. Germline V lookup: CDR1 SGHAT, CDR2 FQNNGV. For the CDR3, the DNA is TGTGCCAGCAGCTTAGGCGGCGCCCAGAACACTGAAGCTTTCTTT. Protein sequence: CASSLGGAQNTEAFF.

The rearrangement joins TRBV7-9 to TRBJ2-7; 11 nucleotides line up with TRBD2. With 6 bases clipped from V and 1 base from J, the junction kept 2 bases outside the gene matches. CDR3 length: 14 residues. The germline V gene has CDR1 SEHNR and CDR2 FQNEAQ (reference sequence). The CDR3 bases are TGTGCCAGCAGGGGGACTAGCGGATCCTACGAGCAGTACTTC. Amino acids: CASRGTSGSYEQYF.

The chain joins TRBV4-1 to TRBJ2-5; a weak D match, TRBD2 (6 bases). The germline V and J ends were trimmed by 0 bases and 5 bases, with 13 bases remaining between them. The CDR3 runs to 15 residues. The germline CDR1 and CDR2 sequences are MGHRA and YSYEKL. CDR3 amino acids: CASSQDSGAGETQYF. CDR3 bases: TGCGCCAGCAGCCAAGATTCGGGAGCTGGGGAGACCCAGTACTTC.

The chain has TRBV27 and TRBJ1-5; D is unresolved. Germline CDR1 is MNHEY and CDR2 is SMNVEV (reference sequence). This CDR3 comprises 15 residues. Trimming pared 1 base from V and 0 bases from J, leaving 7 bases between. CDR3 in DNA: TGTGCCAGCAGTTTATTTGCCAATAGCAATCAGCCCCAGCATTTT. This codes for CASSLFANSNQPQHF.

This clone was seen just once. The chain couples TRBV11-3 to TRBJ1-2, with 7 bases that match TRBD1. The CDR3 has 13 residues. Trimming at V came to 4 bases and at J to 6 bases, leaving 5 bases not matched to a gene. Germline V lookup: CDR1 SGHNT, CDR2 YENEEA. CDR3 bases: TGTGCCAGCAGCTCACAGGGGTTGCATGGCTACACCTTC. Protein product: CASSSQGLHGYTF. The full variable domain, in which reference TRBV11-3 and TRBJ1-2 provide the parts outside the CDR3, is EAGVVQSPRYKIIEKKQPVAFWCNPISGHNTLYWYLQNLGQGPELLIRYENEEAVDDSQLPKDRFSAERLKGVDSTLKIQPAELGDSAVYLCASSSQGLHGYTFGSGTRLTVV.

The chain joins TRBV5-6 to TRBJ1-3, with TRBD1 matching over 10 bases. V lost 4 bases, J lost 0 bases, and 4 bases stayed unmatched. This CDR3 has 16 amino acids. Germline V gene sequence: CDR1 SGHDT, CDR2 YYEEEE. The CDR3 DNA reads TGTGCCAGCAGCCAGACAGGGGGCATCTCTGGAAACACCATATATTTT. Translation: CASSQTGGISGNTIYF. Together with reference TRBV5-6 and TRBJ1-3, the CDR3 gives the full variable domain: DAGVTQSPTHLIKTRGQQVTLRCSPKSGHDTVSWYQQALGQGPQFIFQYYEEEERQRGNFPDRFSGHQFPNYSSELNVNALLLGDSALYLCASSQTGGISGNTIYFGEGSWLTVV.

The chain has TRBV10-1 and TRBJ2-1; D may be TRBD1 (6 bases). CDR3 size: 13 residues. The V gene's germline CDR1 is WNHNN and CDR2 SYGVQD (reference sequence). V lost 10 bases, J lost 6 bases, and 16 bases lay in between. CDR3 sequence reads: CATSMGAGNEQFF. In DNA, the CDR3 is TGCGCCACCTCAATGGGGGCTGGCAATGAGCAGTTCTTC.

The V and J genes are TRBV4-1 and TRBJ1-4; tentatively, D is TRBD1 (5 bases). The CDR3 contains 17 residues. V lost 3 bases to trimming and J lost 7 bases, with 21 bases between them. Germline V gene data show CDR1 as MGHRA and CDR2 as YSYEKL. The CDR3 DNA reads TGCGCCAGCAGCCAGAGATACGGGACTACCGTCCCTGAAAAACTGTTTTTT. It codes for CASSQRYGTTVPEKLFF.

This clone turned up a few times. The same CDR3 is also encoded by other DNA sequences in this sample. This rearrangement joins TRBV15 to TRBJ1-1, with D unresolved. V shed 0 bases and J shed 5 bases, with 7 bases lying between them. There are 13 residues in the CDR3. The germline gives CDR1 LNHNV, CDR2 YYDKDF (reference sequence). The CDR3 sequence is CATSRDRGTEAFF. CDR3 DNA: TGTGCCACCAGCAGAGATCGAGGGACTGAAGCTTTCTTT.

V and J are TRBV10-3 and TRBJ1-1; possibly TRBD1 for D (6 bases). The CDR3 length is 18 residues. The V and J ends lost 5 bases and 4 bases respectively, with 26 bases between them. Germline-derived CDR1 and CDR2 are ENHRY and SYGVKD. CDR3: CAISNWGANSLRGTEAFF. The CDR3 coding sequence is TGTGCCATCAGTAACTGGGGGGCAAACTCCCTACGGGGCACTGAAGCTTTCTTT.

The CDR3 is CASSLTGTSGPQYF. CDR3 nucleotide sequence: TGTGCCAGCAGCTTAACCGGGACTAGCGGGCCCCAGTACTTC. The chain uses TRBV7-3 and TRBJ2-5; 12 bases are shared with TRBD2. Trimming took 0 bases from V and 9 from J; bases not matched to a gene: 2. Germline values: CDR1 SGHTA, CDR2 FQGTGA. The CDR3 contains 14 residues.

This clone showed up just once. At the DNA level, this CDR3 is encoded by other sequences in the same sample as well. V usage is TRBV9 and J usage is TRBJ2-7; D is ambiguous. V lost 0 bases to trimming and J lost 0 bases, with 7 bases between them. The germline gives CDR1 SGDLS, CDR2 YYNGEE. CDR3 length equals 14 residues. The DNA of the CDR3 is TGTGCCAGCAGCGTAGAGGTGGGCTCCTACGAGCAGTACTTC. Translation gives CASSVEVGSYEQYF.

The V gene is TRBV6-5, the J gene TRBJ2-5, with TRBD1 identical over 9 bases. Germline-derived CDR1 and CDR2 are MNHEY and SVGAGI. This CDR3 comprises 15 residues. V lost 5 bases to trimming and J lost 4 bases; unmatched junction nucleotides: 8. The CDR3: CASSQPGQGLETQYF. The CDR3 DNA reads as TGTGCCAGCAGTCAGCCGGGACAGGGATTAGAGACCCAGTACTTC.